The clone carrying this TCR beta chain was recorded only once. The data stem from a study of blood T cell repertoires in COVID-19. TCRdb's copy holds only in-frame clones and misses some; the assay was immunoSEQ multiplex PCR. Of around 430,000 clones in the sample, approximately 89% were seen once. V shed 0 bases and J 2 bases; nucleotides not matched to a gene: 4. Germline-derived CDR1 and CDR2 are SGHDT and YYEEEE. CDR3 length equals 15 residues. The sequence was obtained from a woman in her forties or fifties with COVID-19, enrolled during active disease. V gene TRBV5-6 combines with J gene TRBJ2-7; 8 nucleotides match TRBD1. The sequenced sample consisted of peripheral blood. The CDR3: CASSLDRGYTYEQYF. CDR3 nucleotides: TGTGCCAGCAGCTTGGACAGGGGGTATACCTACGAGCAGTACTTC.